This T cell receptor beta chain was recorded in a study of blood T cell repertoires in COVID-19. Original processing methods: Nucleated cell number was recorded as an estimate derived from reference gene primer amplification. Sequencing used immunoSEQ multiplex PCR; TCRdb keeps in-frame clones, though not all of them. The DNA was the basis for D and trimming; V, J and clone size are from that table. The sample has tens of thousands of clones; about 82% are singletons. This clone has a handful of counts. Trimming shortened V by 5 bases and J by 3 bases, and 13 bases separated the two germline ends. The CDR3 totals 13 residues. Germline assignment: CDR1 SQVTM and CDR2 ANQGSEA.

The clonotype was recovered from a man between 65 and 80 years old with acute or convalescent COVID-19. The genes are TRBV29-1 and TRBJ1-2; D remains ambiguous. The sequencing sample was made of peripheral blood. The CDR3 spells CSVSADGDYGYTF. The CDR3 region has the DNA TGCAGCGTTAGTGCAGACGGGGACTATGGCTACACCTTC.